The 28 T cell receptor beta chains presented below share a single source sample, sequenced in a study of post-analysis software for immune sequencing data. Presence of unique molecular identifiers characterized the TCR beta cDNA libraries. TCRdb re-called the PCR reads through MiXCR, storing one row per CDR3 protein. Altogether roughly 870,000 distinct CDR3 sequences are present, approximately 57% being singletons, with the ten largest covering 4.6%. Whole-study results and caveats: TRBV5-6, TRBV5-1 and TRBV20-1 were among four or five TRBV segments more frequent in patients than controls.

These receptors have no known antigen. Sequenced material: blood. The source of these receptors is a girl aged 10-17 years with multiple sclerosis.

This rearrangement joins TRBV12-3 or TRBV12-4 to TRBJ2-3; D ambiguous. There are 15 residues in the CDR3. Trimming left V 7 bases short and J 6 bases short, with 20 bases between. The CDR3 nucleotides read TGTGCCAGCACCCAAAGTTACAAGGCTGGGGATACGCAGTATTTT. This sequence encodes CASTQSYKAGDTQYF.

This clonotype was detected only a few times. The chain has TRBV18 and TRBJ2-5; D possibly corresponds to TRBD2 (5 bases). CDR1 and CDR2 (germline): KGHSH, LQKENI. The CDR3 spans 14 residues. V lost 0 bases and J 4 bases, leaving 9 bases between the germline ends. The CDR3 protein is CASSPPRVSETQYF. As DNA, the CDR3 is TGTGCCAGCTCACCACCGAGGGTTTCAGAGACCCAGTACTTC.

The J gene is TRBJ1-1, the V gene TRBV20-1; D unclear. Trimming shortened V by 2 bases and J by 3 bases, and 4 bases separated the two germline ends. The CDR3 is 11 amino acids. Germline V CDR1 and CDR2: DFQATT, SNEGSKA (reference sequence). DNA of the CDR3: TGCAGTGCTAGATGGGACACTGAAGCTTTCTTT. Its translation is CSARWDTEAFF.

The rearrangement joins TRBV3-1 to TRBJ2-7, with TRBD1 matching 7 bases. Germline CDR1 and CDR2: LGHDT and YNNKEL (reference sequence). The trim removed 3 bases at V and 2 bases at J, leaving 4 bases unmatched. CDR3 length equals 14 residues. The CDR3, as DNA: TGTGCCAGCAGCCAGCCCGGGACAGCCTACGAGCAGTACTTC. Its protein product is CASSQPGTAYEQYF.

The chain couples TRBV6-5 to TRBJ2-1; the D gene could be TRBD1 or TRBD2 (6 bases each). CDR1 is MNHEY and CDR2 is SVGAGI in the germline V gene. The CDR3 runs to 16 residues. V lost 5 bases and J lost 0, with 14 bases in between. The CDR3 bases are TGTGCCAGCAGTCCCGGCGGGACACTCTCCTACAATGAGCAGTTCTTC. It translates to CASSPGGTLSYNEQFF.

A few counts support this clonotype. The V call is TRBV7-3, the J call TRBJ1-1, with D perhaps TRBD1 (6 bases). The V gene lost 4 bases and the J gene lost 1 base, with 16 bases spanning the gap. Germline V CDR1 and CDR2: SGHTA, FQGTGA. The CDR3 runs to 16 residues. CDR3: CASSSGTPRANTEAFF. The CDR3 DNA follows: TGTGCCAGCAGCTCCGGGACACCAAGGGCGAACACTGAAGCTTTCTTT.

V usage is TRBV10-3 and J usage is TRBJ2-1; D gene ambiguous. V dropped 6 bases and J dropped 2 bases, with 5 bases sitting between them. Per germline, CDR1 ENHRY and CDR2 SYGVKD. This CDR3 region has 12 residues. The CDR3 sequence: CAIRDTYNEQFF. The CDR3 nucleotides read TGTGCCATCAGAGATACCTACAATGAGCAGTTCTTC.

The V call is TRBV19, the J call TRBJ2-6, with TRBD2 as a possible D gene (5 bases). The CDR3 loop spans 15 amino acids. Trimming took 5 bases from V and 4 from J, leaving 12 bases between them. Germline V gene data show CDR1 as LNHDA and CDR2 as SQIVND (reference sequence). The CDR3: CASSLRRTGANVLTF. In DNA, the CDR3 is TGTGCCAGTAGTCTACGGAGGACCGGGGCCAACGTCCTGACTTTC.

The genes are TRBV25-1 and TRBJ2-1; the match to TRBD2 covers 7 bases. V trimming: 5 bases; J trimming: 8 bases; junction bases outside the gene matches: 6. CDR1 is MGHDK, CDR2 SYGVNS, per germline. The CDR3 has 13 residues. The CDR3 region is CASSLRESDEQFF. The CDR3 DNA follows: TGTGCCAGCAGTCTGCGGGAGTCGGATGAGCAGTTCTTC.

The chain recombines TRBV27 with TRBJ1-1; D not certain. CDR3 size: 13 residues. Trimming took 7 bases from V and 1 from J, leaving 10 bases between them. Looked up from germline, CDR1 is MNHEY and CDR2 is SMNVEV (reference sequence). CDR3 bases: TGTGCCAGCACTCAAGGGCCGAACACTGAAGCTTTCTTT. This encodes CASTQGPNTEAFF.

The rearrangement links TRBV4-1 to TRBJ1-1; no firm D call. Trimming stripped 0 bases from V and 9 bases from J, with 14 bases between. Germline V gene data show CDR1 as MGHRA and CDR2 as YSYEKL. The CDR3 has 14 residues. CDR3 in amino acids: CASSQDTAGVQAFF. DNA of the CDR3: TGCGCCAGCAGCCAAGATACGGCAGGCGTCCAAGCTTTCTTT.

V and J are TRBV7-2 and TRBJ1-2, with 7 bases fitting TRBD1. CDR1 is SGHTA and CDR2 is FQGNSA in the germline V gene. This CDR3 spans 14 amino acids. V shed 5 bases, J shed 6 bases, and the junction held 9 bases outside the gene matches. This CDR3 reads CASSQLTGTNGYTF. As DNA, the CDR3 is TGTGCCAGCAGCCAACTGACAGGGACCAATGGCTACACCTTC.

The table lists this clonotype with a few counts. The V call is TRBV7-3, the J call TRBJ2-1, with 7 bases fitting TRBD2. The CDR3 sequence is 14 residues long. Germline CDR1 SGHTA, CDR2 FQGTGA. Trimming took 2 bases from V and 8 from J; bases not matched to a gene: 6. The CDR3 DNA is TGTGCCAGCAGCTTACTGGCGGGAGCAGATGAGCAGTTCTTC. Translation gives CASSLLAGADEQFF. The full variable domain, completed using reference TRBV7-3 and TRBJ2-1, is GAGVSQTPSNKVTEKGKYVELRCDPISGHTALYWYRQSLGQGPEFLIYFQGTGAADDSGLPNDRFFAVRPEGSVSTLKIQRTERGDSAVYLCASSLLAGADEQFFGPGTRLTVL.

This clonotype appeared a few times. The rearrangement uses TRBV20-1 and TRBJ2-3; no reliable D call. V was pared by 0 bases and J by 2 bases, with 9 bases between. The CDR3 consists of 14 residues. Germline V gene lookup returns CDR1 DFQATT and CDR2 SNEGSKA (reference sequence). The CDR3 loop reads CSAREGTYTDTQYF. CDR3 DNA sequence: TGCAGTGCTAGAGAGGGTACCTACACAGATACGCAGTATTTT.

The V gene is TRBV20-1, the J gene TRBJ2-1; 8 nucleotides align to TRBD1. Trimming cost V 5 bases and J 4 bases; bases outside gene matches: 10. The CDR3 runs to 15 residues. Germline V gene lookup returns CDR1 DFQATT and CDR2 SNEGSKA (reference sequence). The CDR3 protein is CSARQDRGRYNEQFF. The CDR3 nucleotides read TGCAGTGCTCGCCAAGACAGGGGAAGGTACAATGAGCAGTTCTTC.

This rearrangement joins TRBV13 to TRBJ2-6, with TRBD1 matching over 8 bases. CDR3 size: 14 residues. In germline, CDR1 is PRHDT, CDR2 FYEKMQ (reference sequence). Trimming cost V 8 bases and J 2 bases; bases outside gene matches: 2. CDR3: CASYRGTGANVLTF. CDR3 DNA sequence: TGTGCCAGCTACAGGGGGACTGGGGCCAACGTCCTGACTTTC.

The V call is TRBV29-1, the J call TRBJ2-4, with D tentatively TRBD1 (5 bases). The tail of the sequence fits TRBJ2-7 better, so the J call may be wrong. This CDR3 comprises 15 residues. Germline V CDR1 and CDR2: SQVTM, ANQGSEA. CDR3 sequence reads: CSVEDQGSPLYEQYF. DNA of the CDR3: TGCAGCGTTGAAGATCAGGGATCCCCACTCTACGAGCAGTACTTC.

The CDR3 nucleotides read TGCAGTGCTGGGGGACCGCACAATGAGCAGTTCTTC. This gives the protein CSAGGPHNEQFF. The V call is TRBV20-1, the J call TRBJ2-1; the D gene could be TRBD1 or TRBD2 (5 bases each). Germline V CDR1 and CDR2: DFQATT, SNEGSKA (reference sequence). The CDR3 is 12 residues long. The ends were cut back, 5 bases at V and 5 bases at J, with 10 bases in the middle.

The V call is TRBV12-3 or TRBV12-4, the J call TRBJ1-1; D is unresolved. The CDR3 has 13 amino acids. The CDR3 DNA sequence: TGTGCTGATATGGGCCGGTTGAACACTGAAGCTTTCTTT. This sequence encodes CADMGRLNTEAFF.

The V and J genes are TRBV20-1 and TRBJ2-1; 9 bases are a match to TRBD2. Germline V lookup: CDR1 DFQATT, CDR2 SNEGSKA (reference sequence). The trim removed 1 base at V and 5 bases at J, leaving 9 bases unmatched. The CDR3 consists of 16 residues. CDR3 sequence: CSARVPSGGLNNEQFF. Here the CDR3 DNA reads TGCAGTGCTAGAGTACCGAGCGGGGGGCTGAACAATGAGCAGTTCTTC.

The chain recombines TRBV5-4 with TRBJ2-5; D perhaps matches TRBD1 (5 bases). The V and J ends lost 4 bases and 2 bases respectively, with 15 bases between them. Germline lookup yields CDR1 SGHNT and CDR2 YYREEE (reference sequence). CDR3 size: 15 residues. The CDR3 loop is CASSNDSTMQETQYF. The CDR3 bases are TGTGCCAGCAGCAACGACAGTACCATGCAAGAGACCCAGTACTTC.

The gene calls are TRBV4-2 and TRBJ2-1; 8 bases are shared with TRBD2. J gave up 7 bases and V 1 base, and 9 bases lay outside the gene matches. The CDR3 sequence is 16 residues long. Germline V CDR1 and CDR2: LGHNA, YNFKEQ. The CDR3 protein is CASSQVGGGPGNEQFF. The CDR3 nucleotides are TGTGCCAGCAGCCAAGTAGGCGGGGGGCCGGGGAATGAGCAGTTCTTC.

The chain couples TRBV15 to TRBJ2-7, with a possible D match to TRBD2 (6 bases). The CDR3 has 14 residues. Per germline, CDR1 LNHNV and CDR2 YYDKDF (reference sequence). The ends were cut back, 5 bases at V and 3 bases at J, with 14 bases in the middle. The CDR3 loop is CATSFPKEGYEQYF. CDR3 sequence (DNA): TGTGCCACCAGCTTTCCTAAGGAGGGCTACGAGCAGTACTTC. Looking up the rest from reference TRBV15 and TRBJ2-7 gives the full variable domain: DAMVIQNPRYQVTQFGKPVTLSCSQTLNHNVMYWYQQKSSQAPKLLFHYYDKDFNNEADTPDNFQSRRPNTSFCFLDIRSPGLGDTAMYLCATSFPKEGYEQYFGPGTRLTVT.

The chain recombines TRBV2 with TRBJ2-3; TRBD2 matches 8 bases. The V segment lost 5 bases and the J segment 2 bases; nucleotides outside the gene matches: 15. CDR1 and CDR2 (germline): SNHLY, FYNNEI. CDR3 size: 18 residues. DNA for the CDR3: TGTGCCAGCAGTCCCCCTCCGCGGGGGGCCCCGAACACAGATACGCAGTATTTT. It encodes CASSPPPRGAPNTDTQYF.

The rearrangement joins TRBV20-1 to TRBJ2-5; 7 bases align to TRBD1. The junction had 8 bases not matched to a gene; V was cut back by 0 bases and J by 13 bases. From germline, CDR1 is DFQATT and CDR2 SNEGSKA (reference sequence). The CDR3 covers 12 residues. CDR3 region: CSARDRGQARYF. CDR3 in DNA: TGCAGTGCTAGAGATAGAGGACAGGCACGGTACTTC.

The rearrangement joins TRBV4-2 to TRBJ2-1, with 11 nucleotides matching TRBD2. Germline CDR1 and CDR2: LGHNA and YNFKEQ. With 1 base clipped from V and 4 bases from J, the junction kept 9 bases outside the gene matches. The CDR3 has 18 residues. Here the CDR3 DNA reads TGTGCCAGCAGCCAAGGGGCCCTCGGGACTAGCGGTTACAATGAGCAGTTCTTC. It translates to CASSQGALGTSGYNEQFF.

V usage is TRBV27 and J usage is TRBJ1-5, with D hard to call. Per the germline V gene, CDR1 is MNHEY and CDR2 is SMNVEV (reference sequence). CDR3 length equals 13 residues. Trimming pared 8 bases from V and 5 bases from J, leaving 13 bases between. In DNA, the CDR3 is TGTGCCAGCTCCTGGGGTTTGGATCAGCCCCAGCATTTT. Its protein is CASSWGLDQPQHF.

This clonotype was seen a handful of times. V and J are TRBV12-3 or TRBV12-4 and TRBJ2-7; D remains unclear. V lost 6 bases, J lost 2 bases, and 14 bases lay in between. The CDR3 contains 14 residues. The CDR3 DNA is TGTGCCAGCAGCCCCTGGTACGGCCCCTACGAGCAGTACTTC. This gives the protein CASSPWYGPYEQYF.